These 30 T cell receptor beta chains were sequenced from one sample in a study of blood T cell repertoires in COVID-19. Using immunoSEQ multiplex PCR, the repertoire was profiled, and TCRdb retains in-frame clones only, with some absent. The sample consists of some 150,000 clones, roughly 84% of them appearing once. Sequencing was carried out using PBMCs or T cells enriched from blood (not recorded which). These receptors originate from a woman in her forties or fifties who had been exposed to COVID-19.

CDR3 sequence: CASSSPLLAAKTDTQYF. The CDR3 DNA reads as TGTGCCAGCAGCTCCCCGCTGCTAGCGGCTAAGACAGATACGCAGTATTTT. The chain recombines TRBV6-2 or TRBV6-3 with TRBJ2-3, with 7 nucleotides matching TRBD2. The germline V gene has CDR1 MNHEY and CDR2 SVGEGT. The CDR3 is 17 amino acids. V lost 6 bases to trimming and J lost 3 bases; unmatched junction nucleotides: 15.

The V gene is TRBV4-1, the J gene TRBJ1-6, with 9 nucleotides matching TRBD1. This CDR3 is built from 16 residues. Per germline, CDR1 MGHRA and CDR2 YSYEKL. With 3 bases clipped from V and 7 bases from J, the junction kept 7 bases outside the gene matches. The CDR3 DNA reads TGCGCCAGCAGCCAGCAACAGGGGGCGGTAAATTCACCCCTCCACTTT. Its translation is CASSQQQGAVNSPLHF.

V usage is TRBV10-3 and J usage is TRBJ2-2; TRBD1 matches at 8 bases. Unmatched junction bases numbered 11, after V lost 7 bases and J lost 4 bases. Germline V gene lookup returns CDR1 ENHRY and CDR2 SYGVKD. This CDR3 region has 16 residues. This chain's CDR3 is CAINAGRGPSTGELFF. As DNA, the CDR3 is TGTGCCATCAATGCGGGCAGGGGGCCGAGCACCGGGGAGCTGTTTTTT.

V and J are TRBV15 and TRBJ2-7, with 9 bases fitting TRBD2. CDR3 size: 15 residues. V gave up 7 bases and J gave up 6 bases; unmatched junction bases: 13. CDR1 and CDR2 (germline): LNHNV, YYDKDF (reference sequence). The CDR3 sequence: CATKSKASGNPEQYF. Written as DNA, the CDR3 is TGTGCCACCAAATCGAAGGCTAGCGGGAACCCCGAGCAGTACTTC.

The V call is TRBV27, the J call TRBJ2-2, with a tentative D call TRBD2 (7 bases). This CDR3 spans 14 amino acids. The V end was cut by 6 bases, the J end by 6 bases, with 14 bases between. Per the germline V gene, CDR1 is MNHEY and CDR2 is SMNVEV (reference sequence). CDR3 region: CASRGAGVPGELFF. Here the CDR3 DNA reads TGTGCCAGCAGGGGGGCGGGAGTTCCCGGGGAGCTGTTTTTT.

The chain has TRBV10-2 and TRBJ1-3; 7 bases line up with TRBD1. Germline CDR1 is WSHSY and CDR2 is SAAADI. The J segment lost 2 bases and the V segment lost 8 bases, leaving 3 bases of the junction unmatched. CDR3 length equals 13 residues. CDR3 coding DNA: TGCGCCAGCCACAGGGGTGCTGGAAACACCATATATTTT. Amino acid sequence: CASHRGAGNTIYF.

This chain links TRBV16 with TRBJ1-4; D possibly corresponds to TRBD1 (6 bases). V was pared by 0 bases and J by 8 bases, with 13 bases between. The length of the CDR3 is 15 residues. Germline V gene lookup returns CDR1 KGHSY and CDR2 FQNENV. CDR3: CASSQSWGLREKLFF. The CDR3 coding sequence is TGTGCCAGCAGCCAATCGTGGGGGCTTAGGGAAAAACTGTTTTTT.

This clone showed up just once. The V call is TRBV19, the J call TRBJ2-3; possibly TRBD1 for D (5 bases). CDR1 is LNHDA and CDR2 is SQIVND in the germline V gene (reference sequence). This CDR3 region has 13 residues. The germline V and J ends were trimmed by 6 bases and 3 bases, with 10 bases remaining between them. The CDR3 loop is CASRERGTDTQYF. The CDR3 DNA follows: TGTGCCAGTAGAGAAAGGGGTACAGATACGCAGTATTTT.

The CDR3 sequence: CASIETGGSNQPQHF. The CDR3, as DNA: TGTGCCAGCATCGAAACAGGGGGGAGCAATCAGCCCCAGCATTTT. The chain carries TRBV6-5 and TRBJ1-5; 8 bases fit TRBD1. The CDR3 loop spans 15 amino acids. Germline CDR1 is MNHEY and CDR2 is SVGAGI. Trimming cost V 7 bases and J 1 base; bases outside gene matches: 6.

The genes are TRBV7-6 and TRBJ2-7; 12 bases fit TRBD2. With V trimmed by 0 bases and J by 3 bases, 3 bases remained unmatched. The CDR3 spans 16 residues. Germline assignment: CDR1 SGHVS and CDR2 FNYEAQ. Written as DNA, the CDR3 is TGTGCCAGCAGCTTAGCTACTAGCGGGGGGTACTACGAGCAGTACTTC. Its protein is CASSLATSGGYYEQYF.

This clone was found once. The chain links TRBV27 to TRBJ2-3; D might be TRBD2 (6 bases). The CDR3 contains 14 residues. Germline V gene lookup returns CDR1 MNHEY and CDR2 SMNVEV (reference sequence). V was pared by 5 bases and J by 2 bases, with 11 bases between. This chain's CDR3 is CASSLGGATDTQYF. The CDR3 DNA sequence: TGTGCCAGCAGTCTAGGCGGGGCCACAGATACGCAGTATTTT.

V is TRBV19 and J is TRBJ2-7; 10 bases map to TRBD1. V shed 4 bases and J 6 bases; nucleotides not matched to a gene: 6. Germline V gene sequence: CDR1 LNHDA, CDR2 SQIVND (reference sequence). The CDR3 consists of 14 residues. The CDR3, as DNA: TGTGCCAGTAGTAGCCCGGGACAGGGGTTCGAGCAGTACTTC. It is translated as CASSSPGQGFEQYF.

This rearrangement joins TRBV6-2 or TRBV6-3 to TRBJ1-2; D may be TRBD1 (6 bases). The germline gives CDR1 MNHEY, CDR2 SVGEGT. The germline V and J ends were trimmed by 6 bases and 6 bases, with 17 bases remaining between them. This CDR3 has 14 amino acids. CDR3 DNA: TGTGCCAGCAGCCCTATCGACAGGTACCATGGCTACACCTTC. Protein product: CASSPIDRYHGYTF.

The chain employs TRBV5-4 and TRBJ1-2; D might be TRBD1 (6 bases). The V end was cut by 6 bases, the J end by 2 bases, with 17 bases between. CDR1 SGHNT and CDR2 YYREEE come from the germline V gene (reference sequence). The CDR3 covers 15 residues. This CDR3 reads CASTQGAGTNYGYTF. In DNA form, the CDR3 reads TGTGCCAGCACCCAAGGGGCAGGGACAAACTATGGCTACACCTTC. The full variable domain, rest sourced from reference TRBV5-4 and TRBJ1-2, is ETGVTQSPTHLIKTRGQQVTLRCSSQSGHNTVSWYQQALGQGPQFIFQYYREEENGRGNFPPRFSGLQFPNYSSELNVNALELDDSALYLCASTQGAGTNYGYTFGSGTRLTVV.

The chain carries TRBV2 and TRBJ2-2, with D perhaps matching TRBD2 (5 bases). CDR3 size: 15 residues. V dropped 2 bases and J dropped 5 bases, with 12 bases sitting between them. The germline V gene has CDR1 SNHLY and CDR2 FYNNEI. The CDR3 DNA reads TGTGCCAGCAGTGAACGAGGGATTGGGACCGGGGAGCTGTTTTTT. It is translated as CASSERGIGTGELFF. Filled out from reference TRBV2 and TRBJ2-2, the complete variable domain reads EPEVTQTPSHQVTQMGQEVILRCVPISNHLYFYWYRQILGQKVEFLVSFYNNEISEKSEIFDDQFSVERPDGSNFTLKIRSTKLEDSAMYFCASSERGIGTGELFFGEGSRLTVL.

This clone was recorded once. This rearrangement joins TRBV5-4 to TRBJ2-5, with TRBD2 matching 11 bases. The CDR3 extends over 15 amino acids. Unmatched junction bases numbered 2, after V lost 2 bases and J lost 2 bases. Per the germline V gene, CDR1 is SGHNT and CDR2 is YYREEE (reference sequence). The CDR3 bases are TGTGCCAGCAGCTTACTAGCGGGAGCGCAAGAGACCCAGTACTTC. This encodes CASSLLAGAQETQYF.

The chain employs TRBV5-1 and TRBJ1-4; D is perhaps TRBD1 (5 bases). The germline V gene has CDR1 SGHRS and CDR2 YFSETQ. CDR3 length: 16 amino acids. The V and J ends lost 3 bases and 0 bases respectively, with 12 bases between them. CDR3 in amino acids: CASSSHTGATNEKLFF. The CDR3, as DNA: TGCGCCAGCAGCTCGCACACAGGAGCAACTAATGAAAAACTGTTTTTT.

A single count supports this clone. The rearrangement links TRBV15 to TRBJ2-5; tentatively, D is TRBD1 (5 bases). Trimming cost V 3 bases and J 0 bases, with 8 bases left between them. Germline V lookup: CDR1 LNHNV, CDR2 YYDKDF (reference sequence). The CDR3 has 14 amino acids. The CDR3 DNA is TGTGCCACCAGCAGTGGGGCCAACCAAGAGACCCAGTACTTC. It codes for CATSSGANQETQYF.

The chain has TRBV19 and TRBJ2-7, with a tentative D call TRBD2 (5 bases). CDR1 and CDR2 from the germline V gene are LNHDA and SQIVND (reference sequence). V was clipped by 3 bases and J by 2 bases, with 14 bases between them. The CDR3 length is 15 residues. In DNA, the CDR3 is TGTGCCAGTAGTATTGGCGGTCGGGGTCCCTACGAGCAGTACTTC. Encoded protein: CASSIGGRGPYEQYF. The full variable domain, rest sourced from reference TRBV19 and TRBJ2-7, is DGGITQSPKYLFRKEGQNVTLSCEQNLNHDAMYWYRQDPGQGLRLIYYSQIVNDFQKGDIAEGYSVSREKKESFPLTVTSAQKNPTAFYLCASSIGGRGPYEQYFGPGTRLTVT.

This chain joins TRBV14 and TRBJ2-3; 7 bases line up with TRBD1. The CDR3 covers 15 residues. CDR1 and CDR2 (germline): SGHDN, FVKESK. The junction had 9 bases not matched to a gene; V was cut back by 4 bases and J by 5 bases. The CDR3 DNA follows: TGTGCCAGCAGCCCCCACAGGGGACCTGGAGATACGCAGTATTTT. Its protein product is CASSPHRGPGDTQYF.

This clone was detected once. The J gene is TRBJ1-1, the V gene TRBV15; perhaps TRBD1 as D (5 bases). CDR1 and CDR2 (germline): LNHNV, YYDKDF (reference sequence). This CDR3 region has 14 residues. The V end lost 1 base, the J end lost 4 bases, and 10 bases lay between the germline ends. This chain's CDR3 is CATSRGGGVTEAFF. CDR3 nucleotide sequence: TGTGCCACCAGCAGAGGGGGGGGAGTCACTGAAGCTTTCTTT.

The genes are TRBV20-1 and TRBJ1-4; possibly TRBD1 for D (6 bases). In germline, CDR1 is DFQATT, CDR2 SNEGSKA (reference sequence). V shed 3 bases and J shed 0 bases, with 17 bases lying between them. This CDR3 contains 17 residues. The CDR3 reads CSASPAGARPTNEKLFF. DNA for the CDR3: TGCAGTGCTAGTCCGGCGGGGGCGCGGCCAACTAATGAAAAACTGTTTTTT.

The V call is TRBV7-2, the J call TRBJ2-3; 12 positions match TRBD2. CDR3 length: 16 amino acids. The germline V gene encodes CDR1 SGHTA and CDR2 FQGNSA. V lost 5 bases, J lost 5 bases, and 8 bases stayed unmatched. CDR3 region: CASSPRLAGAGDTQYF. CDR3 in DNA: TGTGCCAGCAGCCCCCGACTAGCGGGAGCTGGAGATACGCAGTATTTT.

This chain connects TRBV30 to TRBJ1-5, with D possibly matching TRBD1 (5 bases). This CDR3 has 14 amino acids. CDR1 GTSNPN and CDR2 SVGIG come from the germline V gene (reference sequence). Trimming stripped 2 bases from V and 3 bases from J, with 11 bases between. Here the CDR3 reads CAWSWSGANQPQHF. Here the CDR3 DNA reads TGTGCCTGGAGTTGGTCTGGGGCCAATCAGCCCCAGCATTTT.

The chain joins TRBV4-3 to TRBJ2-5, with 7 bases aligning to TRBD2. The CDR3 is 18 amino acids. Germline loops: CDR1 LGHNA, CDR2 YSLEER. J was trimmed by 3 bases and V by 4 bases; bases with no gene match: 17. The CDR3 region is CASSRSSRGVYLEETQYF. The DNA for the CDR3 is TGCGCCAGCAGCCGGTCGAGTCGGGGGGTCTACCTTGAAGAGACCCAGTACTTC.

This chain links TRBV27 with TRBJ2-1, with 10 bases fitting TRBD1. J lost 1 base, V lost 6 bases, and 12 bases had no gene match. Germline CDR1 is MNHEY and CDR2 is SMNVEV (reference sequence). The CDR3 consists of 18 residues. CDR3 sequence (DNA): TGTGCCAGCAGGTACGCGGGACAGGGGACCAAATCCTACAATGAGCAGTTCTTC. It specifies CASRYAGQGTKSYNEQFF.

The chain is built from TRBV6-4 and TRBJ2-5, with D perhaps TRBD1 (6 bases). V lost 3 bases and J lost 2, with 10 bases in between. The CDR3 has 14 amino acids. Per germline, CDR1 MRHNA and CDR2 SNTAGT. CDR3 sequence: CASSEGQRQETQYF. CDR3 bases: TGTGCCAGCAGTGAAGGACAGCGACAAGAGACCCAGTACTTC.

The V call is TRBV5-6, the J call TRBJ1-2; possibly TRBD1 for D (5 bases). In germline, CDR1 is SGHDT, CDR2 YYEEEE. V lost 6 bases and J lost 1, with 16 bases in between. CDR3 length equals 15 residues. As DNA, the CDR3 is TGTGCCAGCACCAACTCTGGGGGACTTAACTATGGCTACACCTTC. It is translated as CASTNSGGLNYGYTF.

The rearrangement joins TRBV5-4 to TRBJ1-2, with D perhaps matching TRBD1 (5 bases). The V gene lost 3 bases and the J gene lost 0 bases, with 9 bases spanning the gap. The CDR3 extends over 14 amino acids. From germline, CDR1 is SGHNT and CDR2 YYREEE (reference sequence). The CDR3 nucleotides are TGTGCCAGCAGCTCGGGGGGGGCTAACTATGGCTACACCTTC. Translating it yields CASSSGGANYGYTF.

This clone showed up just a few times. This chain uses TRBV5-5 with TRBJ2-1, with 10 positions matching TRBD1. Germline-derived CDR1 and CDR2 are SGHKS and YYEKEE (reference sequence). The ends lost 3 bases at V and 9 bases at J; junction bases unmatched: 15. The CDR3 sequence is 17 residues long. The DNA for the CDR3 is TGTGCCAGCAGCTCCCGGACAGGGGGTGTGACCTCGGGTGAGCAGTTCTTC. This codes for CASSSRTGGVTSGEQFF.